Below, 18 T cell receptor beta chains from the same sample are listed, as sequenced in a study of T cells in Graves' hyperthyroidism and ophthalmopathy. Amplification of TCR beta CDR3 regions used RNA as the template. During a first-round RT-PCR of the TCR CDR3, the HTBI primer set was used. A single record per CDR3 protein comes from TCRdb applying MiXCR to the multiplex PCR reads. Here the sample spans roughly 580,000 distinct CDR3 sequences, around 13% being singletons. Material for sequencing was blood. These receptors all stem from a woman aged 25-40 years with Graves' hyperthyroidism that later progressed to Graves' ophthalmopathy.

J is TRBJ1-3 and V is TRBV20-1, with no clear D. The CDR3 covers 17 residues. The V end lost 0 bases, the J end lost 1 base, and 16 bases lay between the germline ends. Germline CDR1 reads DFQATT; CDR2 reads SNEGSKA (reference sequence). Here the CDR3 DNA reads TGCAGTGCTAGAGATATTGGCAGACCTAATTCTGGAAACACCATATATTTT. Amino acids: CSARDIGRPNSGNTIYF.

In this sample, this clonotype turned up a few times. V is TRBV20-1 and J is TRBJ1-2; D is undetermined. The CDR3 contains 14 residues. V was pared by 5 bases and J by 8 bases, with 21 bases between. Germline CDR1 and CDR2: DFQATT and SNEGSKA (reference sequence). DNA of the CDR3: TGCAGTGCTTCCCAACGGGAGTTCCCCCGAGGCTACACCTTC. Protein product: CSASQREFPRGYTF.

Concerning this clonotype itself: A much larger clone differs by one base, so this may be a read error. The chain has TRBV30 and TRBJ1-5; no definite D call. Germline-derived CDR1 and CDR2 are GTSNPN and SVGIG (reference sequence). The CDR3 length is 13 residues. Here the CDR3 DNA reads TGTGCCTGGAACTCAGGAGGCAATCAGCCCCTGCATTTT. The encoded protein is CAWNSGGNQPLHF.

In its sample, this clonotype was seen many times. CDR3 DNA: TGTGCCAGCAGTTGGGGTCGAGTCAGCCCGGAAAAACTGTTTTTT. It codes for CASSWGRVSPEKLFF. The chain links TRBV12-3 or TRBV12-4 to TRBJ1-4; no clear D. Trimming pared 4 bases from V and 8 bases from J, leaving 17 bases between. CDR3 length equals 15 residues.

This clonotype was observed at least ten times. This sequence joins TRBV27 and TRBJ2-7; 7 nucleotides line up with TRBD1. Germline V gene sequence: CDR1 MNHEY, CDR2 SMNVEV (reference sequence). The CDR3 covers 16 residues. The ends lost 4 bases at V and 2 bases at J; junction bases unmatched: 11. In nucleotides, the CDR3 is TGTGCCAGCAGTTCTCCCCTTTCCGGGACAGCCTACGAGCAGTACTTC. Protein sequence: CASSSPLSGTAYEQYF.

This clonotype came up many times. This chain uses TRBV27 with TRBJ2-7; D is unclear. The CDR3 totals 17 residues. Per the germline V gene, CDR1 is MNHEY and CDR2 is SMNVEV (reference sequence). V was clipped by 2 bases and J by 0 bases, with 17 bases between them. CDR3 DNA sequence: TGTGCCAGCAGTTTAAACCCGGTGGCCTACCTCTCCTACGAGCAGTACTTC. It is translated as CASSLNPVAYLSYEQYF.

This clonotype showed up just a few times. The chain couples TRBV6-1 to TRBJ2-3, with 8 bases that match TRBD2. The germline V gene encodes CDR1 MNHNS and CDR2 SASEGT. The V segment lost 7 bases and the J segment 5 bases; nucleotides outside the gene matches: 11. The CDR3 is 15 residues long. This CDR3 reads CASTLRGREVDTQYF. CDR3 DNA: TGTGCCAGCACCCTCCGAGGGCGGGAGGTAGATACGCAGTATTTT.

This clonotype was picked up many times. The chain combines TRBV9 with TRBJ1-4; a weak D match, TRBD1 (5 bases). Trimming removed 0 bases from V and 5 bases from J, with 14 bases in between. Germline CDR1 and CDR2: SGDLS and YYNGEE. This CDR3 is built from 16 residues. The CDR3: CASSVGLGGRNEKLFF. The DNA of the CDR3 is TGTGCCAGCAGCGTAGGTCTCGGGGGAAGAAATGAAAAACTGTTTTTT.

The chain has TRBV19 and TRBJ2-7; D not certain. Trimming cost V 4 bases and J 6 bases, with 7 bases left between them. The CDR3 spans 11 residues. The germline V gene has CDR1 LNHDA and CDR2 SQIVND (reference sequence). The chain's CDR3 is CASSTAGEQYF. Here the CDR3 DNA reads TGTGCCAGTAGTACAGCCGGCGAGCAGTACTTC. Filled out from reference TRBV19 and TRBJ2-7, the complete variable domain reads DGGITQSPKYLFRKEGQNVTLSCEQNLNHDAMYWYRQDPGQGLRLIYYSQIVNDFQKGDIAEGYSVSREKKESFPLTVTSAQKNPTAFYLCASSTAGEQYFGPGTRLTVT.

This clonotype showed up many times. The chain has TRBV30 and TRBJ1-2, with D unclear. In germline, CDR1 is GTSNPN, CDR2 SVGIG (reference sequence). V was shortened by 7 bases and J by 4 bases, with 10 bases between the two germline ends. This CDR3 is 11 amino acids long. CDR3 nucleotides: TGTGCCTCCCTAGGTACCTATGGCTACACCTTC. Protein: CASLGTYGYTF.

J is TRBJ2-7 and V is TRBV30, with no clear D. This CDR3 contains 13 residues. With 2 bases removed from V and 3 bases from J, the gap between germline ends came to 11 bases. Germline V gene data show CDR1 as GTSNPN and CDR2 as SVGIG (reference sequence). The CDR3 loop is CAWSRDSYYEQYF. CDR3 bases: TGTGCCTGGAGTCGAGACTCTTACTACGAGCAGTACTTC.

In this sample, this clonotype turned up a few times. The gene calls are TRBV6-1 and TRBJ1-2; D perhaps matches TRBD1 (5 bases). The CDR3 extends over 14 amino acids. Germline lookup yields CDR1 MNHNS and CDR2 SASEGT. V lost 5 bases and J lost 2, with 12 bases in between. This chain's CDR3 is CASSPREINYGYTF. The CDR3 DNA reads TGTGCCAGCAGTCCCAGGGAGATCAACTATGGCTACACCTTC.

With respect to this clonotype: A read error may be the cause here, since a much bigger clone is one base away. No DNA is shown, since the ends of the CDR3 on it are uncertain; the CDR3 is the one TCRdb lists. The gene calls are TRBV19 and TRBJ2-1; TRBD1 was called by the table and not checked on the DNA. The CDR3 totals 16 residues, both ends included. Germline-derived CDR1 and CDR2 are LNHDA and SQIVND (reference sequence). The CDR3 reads CASSIWGPGAANEQSF.

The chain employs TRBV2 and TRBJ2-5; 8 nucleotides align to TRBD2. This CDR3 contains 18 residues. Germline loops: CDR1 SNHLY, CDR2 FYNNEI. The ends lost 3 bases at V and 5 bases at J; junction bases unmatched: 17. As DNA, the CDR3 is TGTGCCAGCAGTGATATAATGGGAGCGGGAGCCTTGAGTGAGACCCAGTACTTC. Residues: CASSDIMGAGALSETQYF.

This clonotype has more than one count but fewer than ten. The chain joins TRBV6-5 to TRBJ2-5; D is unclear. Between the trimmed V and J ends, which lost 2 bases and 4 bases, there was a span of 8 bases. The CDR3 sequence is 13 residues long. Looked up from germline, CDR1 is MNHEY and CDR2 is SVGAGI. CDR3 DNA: TGTGCCAGCAGTTACGGGGAAGCAGAGACCCAGTACTTC. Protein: CASSYGEAETQYF.

CDR3: CASSARVFGTSSTDTQYF. The CDR3 coding sequence is TGTGCCAGCAGCGCCCGCGTGTTTGGGACTAGCAGCACAGATACGCAGTATTTT. V and J are TRBV7-8 and TRBJ2-3; 9 bases match TRBD2. J gave up 0 bases and V 5 bases, and 12 bases lay outside the gene matches. The CDR3 extends over 18 amino acids. Germline V gene data show CDR1 as SGHVS and CDR2 as FQNEAQ.

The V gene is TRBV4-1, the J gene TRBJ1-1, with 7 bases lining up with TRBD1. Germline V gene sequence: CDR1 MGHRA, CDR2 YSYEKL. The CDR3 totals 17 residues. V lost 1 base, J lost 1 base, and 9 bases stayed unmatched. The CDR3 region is CASSQGKGAGWNTEAFF. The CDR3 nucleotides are TGCGCCAGCAGCCAAGGGAAGGGGGCTGGGTGGAACACTGAAGCTTTCTTT.

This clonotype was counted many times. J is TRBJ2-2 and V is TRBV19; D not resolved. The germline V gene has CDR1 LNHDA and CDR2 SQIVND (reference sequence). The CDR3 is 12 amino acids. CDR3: CAGTTNTGELFF. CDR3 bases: TGTGCGGGAACTACGAACACCGGGGAGCTGTTTTTT.